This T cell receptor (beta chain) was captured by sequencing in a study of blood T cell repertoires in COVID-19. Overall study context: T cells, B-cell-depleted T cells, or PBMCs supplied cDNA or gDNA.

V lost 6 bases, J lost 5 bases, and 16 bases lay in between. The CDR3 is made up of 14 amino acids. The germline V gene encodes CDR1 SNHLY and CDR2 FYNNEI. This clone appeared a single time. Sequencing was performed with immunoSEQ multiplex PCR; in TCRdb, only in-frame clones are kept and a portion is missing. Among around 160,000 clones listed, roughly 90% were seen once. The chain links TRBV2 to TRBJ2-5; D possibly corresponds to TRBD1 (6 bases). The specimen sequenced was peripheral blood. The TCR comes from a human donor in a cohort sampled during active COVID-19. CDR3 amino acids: CASSKRDMGETQYF. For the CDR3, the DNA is TGTGCCAGCAGCAAACGGGACATGGGGGAGACCCAGTACTTC.